A single sample gave rise to the 23 T cell receptor beta chains below, sequenced in a study of OX40 agonist ivuxolimab in advanced cancers. Using immunoSEQ multiplex PCR, the repertoire was profiled, and TCRdb retains in-frame clones only, with some absent. The top ten clones hold around 15% of a sample with tens of thousands of clones, approximately 91% of them seen once. Material: CD4+ or CD8+ T cells sorted from blood, obtained in a trial of the OX40 agonist ivuxolimab. The receptors come from an adult with an advanced solid tumor such as melanoma, head and neck, liver or kidney cancer.

The V call is TRBV7-3, the J call TRBJ2-1, with D unresolved. With 0 bases removed from V and 2 bases from J, the gap between germline ends came to 8 bases. The CDR3 extends over 15 amino acids. CDR1 and CDR2 from the germline V gene are SGHTA and FQGTGA. DNA of the CDR3: TGTGCCAGCAGCTTAACAGATTCTCCCTACAATGAGCAGTTCTTC. Its protein product is CASSLTDSPYNEQFF.

The rearrangement uses TRBV4-1 and TRBJ1-2; 10 bases align to TRBD1. Germline CDR1 reads MGHRA; CDR2 reads YSYEKL. The CDR3 contains 15 residues. The V and J ends lost 6 bases and 8 bases, in that order; junction bases with no gene match: 12. The CDR3 protein is CASSDDGQGVYGYTF. CDR3 bases: TGCGCCAGCAGTGACGATGGACAGGGGGTGTACGGCTACACCTTC.

The chain is built from TRBV30 and TRBJ1-2, with 11 bases that match TRBD1. CDR3 length equals 14 residues. With V trimmed by 7 bases and J by 3 bases, 7 bases remained unmatched. Germline CDR1 is GTSNPN and CDR2 is SVGIG (reference sequence). The CDR3 nucleotides read TGTGCCTCCCAAGGACAGGGGGCTGACTATGGCTACACCTTC. This translates into CASQGQGADYGYTF. Supplemented by reference TRBV30 and TRBJ1-2, the full variable domain reads SQTIHQWPATLVQPVGSPLSLECTVEGTSNPNLYWYRQAAGRGLQLLFYSVGIGQISSEVPQNLSASRPQDRQFILSSKKLLLSDSGFYLCASQGQGADYGYTFGSGTRLTVV.

The chain couples TRBV11-1 to TRBJ1-4, with 10 positions matching TRBD1. The V gene's germline CDR1 is SGHAT and CDR2 FQDESV (reference sequence). V lost 6 bases and J lost 8; bases outside the gene matches: 12. The CDR3 loop spans 16 amino acids. The CDR3, as DNA: TGTGCCAGCAGGACCGACCGGGACAGGGGTAGAGAAAAACTGTTTTTT. Residues: CASRTDRDRGREKLFF.

V gene TRBV12-2 combines with J gene TRBJ2-5; TRBD1, the table's D call, lacks a check against the DNA. TRBV12-2 is a recognized pseudogene. The length of the CDR3 is 13 residues. The CDR3 reads CASRFDRQETQYF. The DNA of the CDR3 is TGTGCAAGTCGCTTCGACAGACAAGAGACCCAGTACTTC.

The chain uses TRBV5-6 and TRBJ2-7; D might be TRBD2 (6 bases). CDR1 and CDR2 (germline): SGHDT, YYEEEE. Deletions cut 4 bases from V and 6 bases from J, with 11 bases between. The CDR3 consists of 12 residues. CDR3 nucleotide sequence: TGTGCCAGCAGCCGGGGACTGGGCGAGCAGTACTTC. Translating it yields CASSRGLGEQYF.

This clone has only a few counts. The V call is TRBV19, the J call TRBJ2-3; 9 bases fit TRBD2. Germline lookup yields CDR1 LNHDA and CDR2 SQIVND (reference sequence). The V gene end was trimmed by 5 bases and the J gene end by 5 bases; junction bases not matched to a gene: 11. The CDR3 is made up of 16 amino acids. CDR3 in DNA: TGTGCCAGTAGTGCTTACAGCGGGGGGCACGTAGATACGCAGTATTTT. Amino acids: CASSAYSGGHVDTQYF.

This sequence joins TRBV6-5 and TRBJ2-7; D gene uncertain. CDR1 and CDR2 (germline): MNHEY, SVGAGI. V dropped 2 bases and J dropped 4 bases, with 9 bases sitting between them. This CDR3 has 13 amino acids. The CDR3 DNA follows: TGTGCCAGCAGTTACAATAGTAGATACGAGCAGTACTTC. It codes for CASSYNSRYEQYF.

This rearrangement joins TRBV6-5 to TRBJ1-5; D remains ambiguous. The CDR3 is 14 residues long. V was trimmed by 0 bases and J by 0 bases, leaving 3 bases between them. The germline V gene has CDR1 MNHEY and CDR2 SVGAGI. The CDR3 coding sequence is TGTGCCAGCAGTTACTCTGGTAGCAATCAGCCCCAGCATTTT. Translation: CASSYSGSNQPQHF.

This clone was detected once. In nucleotides, the CDR3 is TGCGCCAGCAGGTTCTCGCGGGGGGGTTCCTACAATGAGCAGTTCTTC. It encodes CASRFSRGGSYNEQFF. The V gene is TRBV4-3, the J gene TRBJ2-1; TRBD2 agrees at 9 bases. V gave up 6 bases and J gave up 1 base; unmatched junction bases: 7. The CDR3 covers 16 residues. CDR1 LGHNA and CDR2 YSLEER come from the germline V gene.

The V and J genes are TRBV27 and TRBJ1-1; TRBD1 might be the D (6 bases). CDR1 and CDR2 (germline): MNHEY, SMNVEV (reference sequence). The CDR3 sequence is 14 residues long. V was pared by 5 bases and J by 6 bases, with 16 bases between. DNA for the CDR3: TGTGCCAGCAGTACGGCAGGGGTGGAGGCTGAAGCTTTCTTT. This codes for CASSTAGVEAEAFF.

This chain joins TRBV5-6 and TRBJ1-4; tentatively, D is TRBD1 (6 bases). This CDR3 has 16 residues. Germline CDR1 reads SGHDT; CDR2 reads YYEEEE. V lost 0 bases and J lost 8, with 17 bases in between. The CDR3: CASSLAQTGDNEKLFF. DNA for the CDR3: TGTGCCAGCAGCTTGGCCCAGACAGGAGATAACGAAAAACTGTTTTTT.

This rearrangement joins TRBV27 to TRBJ2-7; 7 bases fit TRBD2. Germline V gene data show CDR1 as MNHEY and CDR2 as SMNVEV (reference sequence). The CDR3 is made up of 13 amino acids. The junction had 7 bases not matched to a gene; V was cut back by 8 bases and J by 3 bases. This CDR3 reads CASGEGKVYEQYF. Here the CDR3 DNA reads TGTGCCAGCGGGGAGGGGAAGGTCTACGAGCAGTACTTC.

The rearrangement links TRBV7-9 to TRBJ1-5; D call uncertain. The germline CDR1 and CDR2 sequences are SEHNR and FQNEAQ (reference sequence). V was pared by 5 bases and J by 6 bases, with 8 bases between. This CDR3 is built from 12 residues. The CDR3 spells CASSRSGQPQHF. The CDR3 DNA is TGTGCCAGCAGCCGTAGTGGTCAGCCCCAGCATTTT.

The V and J genes are TRBV4-1 and TRBJ2-5; a weak D match, TRBD2 (7 bases). The CDR3 runs 18 residues. Trimming removed 0 bases at V and 1 base at J, with 18 bases between. Germline CDR1 MGHRA, CDR2 YSYEKL. The CDR3 is CASSQEVLRGGPQETQYF. CDR3 sequence (DNA): TGCGCCAGCAGCCAAGAAGTCCTGAGGGGGGGCCCCCAAGAGACCCAGTACTTC.

V and J are TRBV30 and TRBJ2-1; 14 bases are shared with TRBD2. Germline assignment: CDR1 GTSNPN and CDR2 SVGIG (reference sequence). The ends lost 1 base at V and 3 bases at J; junction bases unmatched: 8. The CDR3 extends over 18 amino acids. CDR3 DNA sequence: TGTGCCTGGAGTGGGATAGGACTAGCGGGGGGTTTCTACAATGAGCAGTTCTTC. Protein sequence: CAWSGIGLAGGFYNEQFF.

This sequence joins TRBV7-2 and TRBJ2-5, with D hard to call. The DNA end lines up better with TRBJ2-7; the J call may be wrong. The V gene's germline CDR1 is SGHTA and CDR2 FQGNSA. The CDR3 covers 15 residues. CDR3 DNA: TGTGCCAGCAGCCCAGACGGGCAACCGTCCTACGAGCAGTACTTC. It codes for CASSPDGQPSYEQYF.

The chain recombines TRBV7-6 with TRBJ1-1; a possible D gene is TRBD1 (5 bases). The CDR3 sequence is 15 residues long. Trimming removed 1 base at V and 3 bases at J, with 12 bases between. Germline V gene sequence: CDR1 SGHVS, CDR2 FNYEAQ. The CDR3 DNA reads as TGTGCCAGCAGCTTAGTACGGGACGGAGACACTGAAGCTTTCTTT. This codes for CASSLVRDGDTEAFF.

This clone was observed a handful of times. The rearrangement joins TRBV5-3 to TRBJ1-5, with unresolved D. TRBV5-3 is designated an ORF whose function remains uncertain. The CDR3 has 13 amino acids. V was trimmed by 8 bases and J by 4 bases, leaving 13 bases between them. The CDR3 DNA reads TGTGCCAGCAGCCGAGACGGTAATCAGCCCCAGCATTTT. It specifies CASSRDGNQPQHF.

This rearrangement joins TRBV19 to TRBJ1-1; D remains ambiguous. CDR3 length: 15 amino acids. Germline V gene sequence: CDR1 LNHDA, CDR2 SQIVND (reference sequence). Deletions cut 0 bases from V and 3 bases from J, with 11 bases between. The CDR3 loop is CASSIDGEGDTEAFF. CDR3 nucleotides: TGTGCCAGTAGTATAGATGGTGAGGGAGACACTGAAGCTTTCTTT.

V gene TRBV7-8 combines with J gene TRBJ1-2; no clear D gene. V lost 1 base, J lost 5 bases, and 26 bases lay in between. This CDR3 is 19 amino acids long. Germline values: CDR1 SGHVS, CDR2 FQNEAQ. CDR3 sequence reads: CASSLDGYDKLRSAYGYTF. Written as DNA, the CDR3 is TGTGCCAGCAGCTTAGACGGTTACGACAAGCTGAGATCCGCTTATGGCTACACCTTC.

The chain joins TRBV30 to TRBJ2-7, with 7 bases that match TRBD2. With V trimmed by 2 bases and J by 3 bases, 13 bases remained unmatched. From germline, CDR1 is GTSNPN and CDR2 SVGIG (reference sequence). The CDR3 runs 16 residues. CDR3 residues: CAWSPPPWEGHYEQYF. The CDR3 DNA sequence: TGTGCCTGGAGTCCACCCCCCTGGGAGGGCCACTACGAGCAGTACTTC.

V and J are TRBV13 and TRBJ2-7; D is ambiguous. Trimming shortened V by 5 bases and J by 7 bases, and 12 bases separated the two germline ends. CDR1 and CDR2 from the germline V gene are PRHDT and FYEKMQ (reference sequence). This CDR3 region has 12 residues. The CDR3 bases are TGTGCCAGCAGCCCCCCGCTTGGGGAGCAGTACTTC. As protein: CASSPPLGEQYF.